This T cell receptor beta chain stems from a study of T cell responses to AZD1222 COVID-19 vaccine. General observations from the study: Nearly half of unique spike-specific TCRs reportedly avoided B.1.351 and B.1.1.7 mutated regions. Repertoires in all cases were sampled only once the peak T cell response had passed. Clonal diversity was possibly underestimated; the donors were predominantly white British and more often female.

The table came from immunoSEQ multiplex PCR; TCRdb's copy has only in-frame clones and leaves some out. This sample has approximately 180,000 clones, with 75% to 90% found just once. The V gene end was trimmed by 5 bases and the J gene end by 3 bases; junction bases not matched to a gene: 8. This CDR3 is 18 amino acids long. Looked up from germline, CDR1 is SGHTA and CDR2 is FQGNSA. As concerns this clone: Its antigen remains unidentified.

The chain carries TRBV7-2 and TRBJ2-1, with 15 nucleotides matching TRBD2. The receptor was derived from an adult who received the MenACWY meningococcal vaccine as a control. The sample consisted of peripheral blood, taken 28 days after the second dose of the MenACWY control vaccine. CDR3 coding DNA: TGTGCCAGCAGCCGGGGACTAGCGGGAGGTTGGGTCTACAATGAGCAGTTCTTC. This codes for CASSRGLAGGWVYNEQFF. Full variable domain (missing parts from reference TRBV7-2 and TRBJ2-1): GAGVSQSPSNKVTEKGKDVELRCDPISGHTALYWYRQSLGQGLEFLIYFQGNSAPDKSGLPSDRFSAERTGGSVSTLTIQRTQQEDSAVYLCASSRGLAGGWVYNEQFFGPGTRLTVL.